This entry features one T cell receptor (beta chain) sequence. The antigen is not known. In the same sample, other DNA sequences code for this CDR3. These data originate in a study of shared clonotypes between healthy human individuals. The wider study: The people who gave samples were two women and three men aged 18 to 49. The study, taken as a whole, reports: Measured sharing among donors was expected to vary with sequencing depth. Estimated richness was generally greater in naive than memory subsets. Clonotypes shared by all four sorted-subset donors had higher generation probabilities than non-shared clonotypes.

Profiled with immunoSEQ multiplex PCR; TCRdb holds only in-frame clones, not every one. The profile shows more than 550,000 clones, roughly two thirds of them singletons. V lost 7 bases to trimming and J lost 1 base; unmatched junction nucleotides: 4. CDR1 ENHRY and CDR2 SYGVKD come from the germline V gene. The CDR3 has 13 amino acids. The V and J genes are TRBV10-3 and TRBJ2-7; 7 nucleotides match TRBD2. The sequence came from a woman under 40 in good health. The sample was memory CD4+ T cells sorted from blood. Regarding subset: CD45RA-negative fraction. CDR3 in amino acids: CAINPGLSYEQYF. The CDR3 DNA reads TGTGCCATCAATCCGGGACTATCCTACGAGCAGTACTTC.